A selection of T cell receptor beta chains follows, all from one sample in a study of cytomegalovirus exposure and HLA in healthy donors. Repertoires were generated with immunoSEQ multiplex PCR, while TCRdb's copy carries only in-frame clones and drops some. The sample lists 240,000 or so clones, about 81% occurring once. Sequences were obtained from PBMCs. The source is a woman in her forties in good health and CMV-seropositive. Each CDR3 is given with its conserved first and last residue. D genes are given only for firm matches. Not all rows give a size; the values are once, few, many and, for expanded clones, a class.

d_call,clone_size,v_call,j_call,cdr3_aa,cdr3_nt
TRBD2,-,TRBV13,TRBJ2-1,CASSRTSGRYNEQFF,TGTGCCAGCAGCCGAACTAGCGGGAGGTACAATGAGCAGTTCTTC
TRBD2,once,TRBV5-4,TRBJ2-3,CASSWGLAGGTDTQYF,TGTGCCAGCAGCTGGGGACTAGCGGGAGGTACAGATACGCAGTATTTT
-,-,TRBV25-1,TRBJ2-1,CASSTSGTGSAEQFF,TGTGCCAGCAGTACGAGCGGGACAGGTTCGGCTGAGCAGTTCTTC
TRBD2,-,TRBV10-1,TRBJ2-1,CASQLAGRNEQFF,TGCGCCAGCCAGCTAGCGGGGAGGAATGAGCAGTTCTTC
TRBD1,-,TRBV10-3,TRBJ1-2,CAIRPGQGARGYTF,TGTGCCATCAGACCGGGACAGGGGGCGCGGGGCTACACCTTC
-,-,TRBV1,TRBJ2-1,CTSSQERGGRNEQFF,TGCACCAGCAGCCAAGAACGGGGGGGCCGGAATGAGCAGTTCTTC
TRBD1,-,TRBV19,TRBJ2-1,CASSGTASYNEQFF,TGTGCCAGTTCCGGGACAGCTTCCTACAATGAGCAGTTCTTC
TRBD1,-,TRBV10-3,TRBJ2-7,CAIRGQGSSYEQYF,TGTGCCATCAGAGGACAGGGCAGCTCCTACGAGCAGTACTTC
TRBD1,-,TRBV5-6,TRBJ1-1,CASSGGQGRAEAFF,TGTGCCAGCAGCGGGGGACAGGGGAGGGCTGAAGCTTTCTTT
-,-,TRBV11-3,TRBJ2-5,CASSFSKQETQYF,TGTGCCAGCAGCTTTAGTAAACAAGAGACCCAGTACTTC
-,-,TRBV12-5,TRBJ2-3,CASGLLRPPGGRTDTQYF,TGTGCTAGTGGTTTGCTACGGCCCCCCGGGGGGCGGACAGATACGCAGTATTTT
TRBD1,once,TRBV6-6,TRBJ2-3,CASSYSGTGADTQYF,TGTGCCAGCAGTTACTCTGGGACAGGGGCAGATACGCAGTATTTT
TRBD1,-,TRBV7-9,TRBJ2-7,CASSLDPGQGAYEQYF,TGTGCCAGCAGCTTGGATCCGGGACAGGGGGCCTACGAGCAGTACTTC
TRBD1,-,TRBV6-5,TRBJ2-1,CASSYTGGYEQFF,TGTGCCAGCAGTTATACAGGGGGGTATGAGCAGTTCTTC
TRBD1,few,TRBV9,TRBJ1-3,CASSVGDRGRATIYF,TGTGCCAGCAGCGTAGGGGACAGGGGCCGGGCCACCATATATTTT
-,-,TRBV15,TRBJ2-2,CATSRDGGPVNTGELFF,TGTGCCACCAGCAGAGACGGGGGGCCGGTTAACACCGGGGAGCTGTTTTTT
TRBD2,-,TRBV2,TRBJ2-1,CASGLSGAFSYNEQFF,TGTGCCAGCGGGCTCAGCGGGGCCTTCTCCTACAATGAGCAGTTCTTC
-,-,TRBV13,TRBJ2-7,CASSLGRDSYEQYF,TGTGCCAGCAGCTTAGGGCGGGACTCCTACGAGCAGTACTTC
-,-,TRBV10-3,TRBJ2-1,CATSGDFGLEQFF,TGTGCCACTTCGGGGGATTTTGGCCTTGAGCAGTTCTTC
-,few,TRBV9,TRBJ1-3,CASSVEGGGNTIYF,TGTGCCAGCAGCGTAGAAGGGGGTGGAAACACCATATATTTT
-,-,TRBV11-3,TRBJ2-2,CASSLGLLNTGELFF,TGTGCCAGCAGCTTAGGACTTCTGAACACCGGGGAGCTGTTTTTT
-,-,TRBV2,TRBJ2-7,CASSGDRNEQYF,TGTGCCAGCAGCGGGGATCGAAACGAGCAGTACTTC
-,-,TRBV9,TRBJ2-7,CASSSQGEDVEQYF,TGTGCCAGCAGCTCCCAGGGGGAGGACGTCGAGCAGTACTTC
-,few,TRBV25-1,TRBJ1-1,CASSERIDFSEAFF,TGTGCCAGCAGTGAACGGATTGACTTTAGTGAAGCTTTCTTT
TRBD1,-,TRBV5-1,TRBJ1-2,CASGDRSNYGYTF,TGCGCCAGCGGGGACAGATCTAACTATGGCTACACCTTC
TRBD1,-,TRBV11-3,TRBJ2-7,CASSFSRDRGYEQYF,TGTGCCAGCAGCTTTAGTCGGGACAGGGGCTACGAGCAGTACTTC
TRBD2,-,TRBV4-1,TRBJ2-3,CASSRMGREREDGDTQYF,TGCGCCAGCAGCCGCATGGGGAGGGAGCGGGAGGATGGAGATACGCAGTATTTT
-,-,TRBV7-8,TRBJ1-1,CASSLIPERGEAFF,TGTGCCAGCAGCTTAATTCCCGAAAGGGGGGAAGCTTTCTTT
-,-,TRBV6-5,TRBJ2-1,CASSYGPNQVF,TGTGCCAGCAGTTACGGGCCTAATCAGGTCTTC
-,-,TRBV7-7,TRBJ2-3,CASSLFKPDTQYF,TGTGCTAGCAGCTTATTTAAGCCAGATACGCAGTATTTT
TRBD1,-,TRBV4-2,TRBJ2-5,CASSPFTGDKQETQYF,TGTGCCAGCAGCCCTTTCACAGGGGATAAACAAGAGACCCAGTACTTC
TRBD1,once,TRBV5-1,TRBJ2-2,CASSLATGSTGELFF,TGCGCCAGCAGCTTGGCGACAGGGAGCACCGGGGAGCTGTTTTTT
TRBD1,-,TRBV15,TRBJ2-7,CATSILRTGNYYEQYF,TGTGCCACCAGCATACTCAGGACAGGGAACTACTACGAGCAGTACTTC
-,-,TRBV5-1,TRBJ1-4,CASSRQQGGEKLFF,TGCGCCAGCAGCCGCCAACAGGGTGGCGAAAAACTGTTTTTT
TRBD2,once,TRBV5-1,TRBJ2-1,CASSFTGTTPYNEQFF,TGCGCCAGCAGCTTTACCGGGACTACCCCCTACAATGAGCAGTTCTTC
TRBD1,-,TRBV13,TRBJ2-3,CASSLGRGTGPQYF,TGTGCCAGCAGCTTAGGCAGGGGGACCGGTCCGCAGTATTTT
TRBD2,once,TRBV11-2,TRBJ2-5,CASSRTSAQYQETQYF,TGTGCCAGCAGCCGGACTAGCGCCCAGTACCAAGAGACCCAGTACTTC
TRBD2,once,TRBV7-8,TRBJ2-3,CASSPSGTRTDTQYF,TGTGCCAGCAGCCCTAGCGGTACCCGCACAGATACGCAGTATTTT
-,-,TRBV11-3,TRBJ1-1,CASSATGFTEAFF,TGTGCCAGCAGCGCTACAGGGTTCACTGAAGCTTTCTTT
TRBD1,-,TRBV9,TRBJ2-2,CASSVAQGAGELFF,TGTGCCAGCAGCGTAGCGCAGGGGGCCGGGGAGCTGTTTTTT
TRBD2,few,TRBV4-3,TRBJ2-5,CASSQDPGGETQYF,TGCGCCAGCAGCCAAGATCCCGGGGGGGAGACCCAGTACTTC
TRBD2,once,TRBV7-7,TRBJ2-1,CASSPRTSGRLNEQFF,TGTGCTAGCAGCCCCAGGACTAGCGGGAGGTTAAATGAGCAGTTCTTC
-,-,TRBV27,TRBJ2-7,CASKQVSYEQYF,TGTGCCAGCAAGCAGGTCTCCTACGAGCAGTACTTC
-,-,TRBV6-5,TRBJ2-7,CASSYSRDTAYEQYF,TGTGCCAGCAGTTACTCGAGGGACACTGCCTACGAGCAGTACTTC
TRBD1,-,TRBV18,TRBJ1-5,CASSLQGQPNQPQHF,TGTGCCAGCTCACTACAGGGACAGCCTAATCAGCCCCAGCATTTT
TRBD1,-,TRBV4-3,TRBJ1-2,CASSQVGDRGRYTF,TGCGCCAGCAGCCAAGTCGGGGACAGGGGAAGATACACCTTC
-,few,TRBV7-9,TRBJ1-1,CASSLVQGSEAFF,TGTGCCAGCAGCTTAGTTCAGGGGAGTGAAGCTTTCTTT
-,-,TRBV19,TRBJ1-2,CASSIGTALYGYTF,TGTGCCAGTAGTATAGGTACAGCCCTCTATGGCTACACCTTC
TRBD2,-,TRBV5-4,TRBJ2-7,CASSLGLAGVTISYEQYF,TGTGCCAGCAGCCTCGGACTAGCGGGAGTAACCATTTCCTACGAGCAGTACTTC
TRBD1,-,TRBV11-1,TRBJ2-5,CASSLDTGEETQYF,TGTGCCAGCAGCTTAGATACAGGGGAAGAGACCCAGTACTTC